Listed below are T cell receptor beta chains from one sample, sequenced in a study of T-cell reconstitution after alpha-beta-depleted transplantation in children. TCRdb recomputed calls from the PCR reads with MiXCR, one row per CDR3 protein. The sample has roughly 570,000 distinct CDR3 sequences; 20% to 30% are singletons. This specimen consisted of PBMCs, obtained before TCRalphabeta/CD19-depleted stem cell transplant. Receptors were obtained from a boy younger than two with Wiskott-Aldrich syndrome, due to receive a stem cell transplant. Both conserved end residues are part of each CDR3. The order of the fields is clone size, V gene, D gene, CDR3 length, J gene, CDR3 protein, CDR3 DNA. A D gene is named only where the DNA matches it firmly. Only some rows state a clone size, as once, few, many or a class for expanded clones.

>NA|TRBV5-4|TRBD2|17|TRBJ2-1
CASSLVPSGSYWYEQFF
TGTGCCAGCAGCTTGGTCCCTAGCGGGAGCTATTGGTATGAGCAGTTCTTC
>NA|TRBV20-1|TRBD1|13|TRBJ2-3
CSARGQGYDTQYF
TGCAGTGCTAGAGGACAGGGTTACGATACGCAGTATTTT
>NA|TRBV28|NA|14|TRBJ1-2
CASSLYRDHYGYTF
TGTGCCAGCAGTTTATACAGGGATCACTATGGCTACACCTTC
>NA|TRBV7-9|NA|15|TRBJ2-7
CASSPSGTGAYEQYF
TGTGCCAGCAGTCCTAGCGGGACAGGGGCCTACGAGCAGTACTTC
>NA|TRBV11-2|TRBD2|19|TRBJ2-1
CASSLDRGLAGSGDNEQFF
TGTGCCAGCAGCTTAGATCGCGGACTAGCGGGATCGGGAGACAATGAGCAGTTCTTC
>NA|TRBV28|NA|19|TRBJ1-5
CASSLWSQTREYSNQPQHF
TGTGCCAGCAGTTTATGGTCCCAGACCAGAGAGTATAGCAATCAGCCCCAGCATTTT
>few|TRBV7-9|NA|15|TRBJ1-6
CASSFQNSEYSPLHF
TGTGCCAGCAGCTTCCAGAATAGCGAGTATTCACCCCTCCACTTT
>NA|TRBV29-1|NA|12|TRBJ2-3
CSGGPVPDTQYF
TGCAGTGGGGGGCCCGTACCAGATACGCAGTATTTT
>NA|TRBV6-5|NA|14|TRBJ1-2
CASSNLQGSRGYTF
TGTGCCAGCAGTAACCTACAGGGAAGTCGTGGCTACACCTTC
>few|TRBV10-3|TRBD1|14|TRBJ2-1
CAIRGQDSYNEQFF
TGTGCCATCAGGGGACAGGATTCCTACAATGAGCAGTTCTTC
>NA|TRBV20-1|NA|15|TRBJ1-5
CSARAGALLNQPQHF
TGCAGTGCTAGAGCGGGGGCCCTCTTAAATCAGCCCCAGCATTTT
>NA|TRBV5-6|NA|16|TRBJ2-5
CASSLVTGGYQETQYF
TGTGCCAGCAGCTTGGTTACGGGTGGGTACCAAGAGACCCAGTACTTC
>NA|TRBV7-2|NA|16|TRBJ1-5
CASSWRGRNSNQPQHF
TGTGCCAGCAGCTGGAGGGGACGGAATAGCAATCAGCCCCAGCATTTT
>NA|TRBV2|NA|13|TRBJ2-5
CASSAGRKETQYF
TGTGCCAGCAGTGCCGGACGAAAAGAGACCCAGTACTTC
>few|TRBV5-1|TRBD1|15|TRBJ1-1
CASSPIAQGEVEAFF
TGCGCCAGCAGCCCGATCGCACAGGGGGAAGTTGAAGCTTTCTTT
>NA|TRBV11-2|TRBD2|15|TRBJ2-7
CASSDRSGRNNEQYF
TGTGCCAGCAGCGACCGTAGCGGGAGAAATAACGAGCAGTACTTC
>few|TRBV12-5|NA|15|TRBJ2-4
CASGLVRGTKNIQYF
TGTGCTAGTGGTTTGGTACGGGGAACCAAAAACATTCAGTACTTC
>NA|TRBV4-1|NA|17|TRBJ2-1
CASSQVRGASSHNEQFF
TGCGCCAGCAGCCAAGTCAGGGGGGCTAGCAGTCACAATGAGCAGTTCTTC
>NA|TRBV15|NA|13|TRBJ2-1
CATSRESYNEQFF
TGTGCCACCAGCAGGGAGTCCTACAATGAGCAGTTCTTC
>NA|TRBV20-1|NA|11|TRBJ2-3
CSARTPDTQYF
TGCAGTGCTAGAACTCCGGATACGCAGTATTTT